The 18 T cell receptor beta chains below come from one sample, sequenced in a study of blood T cell repertoires in COVID-19. Profiling relied on immunoSEQ multiplex PCR, and the TCRdb table lists in-frame clones only, not all of them. The repertoire holds some 130,000 clones, 75% to 90% seen once, with around 4.1% in the top ten. Material: peripheral blood. Receptors were obtained from a human donor in a cohort sampled during active COVID-19.

J is TRBJ2-7 and V is TRBV19; 8 nucleotides line up with TRBD1. The CDR3 is 14 residues long. Germline lookup yields CDR1 LNHDA and CDR2 SQIVND (reference sequence). V lost 3 bases, J lost 6 bases, and 7 bases stayed unmatched. The CDR3 nucleotides read TGTGCCAGTAGTATCGGGCAGGGGGCGGGCGAGCAGTACTTC. This encodes CASSIGQGAGEQYF.

The V gene is TRBV6-1, the J gene TRBJ1-2; tentative D call: TRBD1 (6 bases). V lost 2 bases and J lost 4, with 17 bases in between. From germline, CDR1 is MNHNS and CDR2 SASEGT. The CDR3 sequence is 16 residues long. The CDR3, as DNA: TGTGCCAGCAGTGAATTTCATAGGGGGGGATCCTATGGCTACACCTTC. Encoded protein: CASSEFHRGGSYGYTF.

This rearrangement joins TRBV19 to TRBJ1-1; no clear D. The CDR3 loop spans 14 amino acids. CDR1 and CDR2 (germline): LNHDA, SQIVND (reference sequence). Trimming pared 6 bases from V and 0 bases from J, leaving 11 bases between. The CDR3 reads CASSYWEVNTEAFF. The DNA for the CDR3 is TGTGCCAGTAGCTACTGGGAGGTGAACACTGAAGCTTTCTTT.

The chain links TRBV18 to TRBJ2-7, with D perhaps matching TRBD1 (5 bases). V was cut by 0 bases and J by 5 bases, with 8 bases left in between. This CDR3 is 13 amino acids long. Germline lookup yields CDR1 KGHSH and CDR2 LQKENI. This CDR3 is CASSPPQGNEQYF. DNA of the CDR3: TGTGCCAGCTCACCACCCCAGGGCAACGAGCAGTACTTC.

For the CDR3, the DNA is TGTGCCTGGAGTGCCCCAGGTTACTACGAGCAGTACTTC. Translating it yields CAWSAPGYYEQYF. The rearrangement uses TRBV30 and TRBJ2-7; D is ambiguous. CDR1 GTSNPN and CDR2 SVGIG come from the germline V gene (reference sequence). V was pared by 1 base and J by 3 bases, with 10 bases between. This CDR3 has 13 amino acids.

This chain joins TRBV16 and TRBJ1-1; tentative D call: TRBD1 (6 bases). CDR1 KGHSY and CDR2 FQNENV come from the germline V gene. The CDR3 consists of 13 residues. V lost 4 bases and J lost 4, with 10 bases in between. The CDR3 nucleotides read TGTGCCAGCAGCCCATCAGGGGTCACTGAAGCTTTCTTT. It specifies CASSPSGVTEAFF. Variable domain in full (rest from reference TRBV16 and TRBJ1-1): GEEVAQTPKHLVRGEGQKAKLYCAPIKGHSYVFWYQQVLKNEFKFLISFQNENVFDETGMPKERFSAKCLPNSPCSLEIQATKLEDSAVYFCASSPSGVTEAFFGQGTRLTVV.

This clone occurred a few times. V gene TRBV12-1 combines with J gene TRBJ1-5; the D call TRBD1 from the table was never checked on the DNA. TRBV12-1 is a pseudogene. The CDR3 is made up of 18 amino acids. The CDR3 region is CASSPGRDRIYSNQPQHF. The CDR3 region has the DNA TGTGCCAGCAGCCCGGGCCGGGACAGGATTTATAGCAATCAGCCCCAGCATTTT.

The chain combines TRBV30 with TRBJ2-1; perhaps TRBD1 as D (5 bases). Germline loops: CDR1 GTSNPN, CDR2 SVGIG (reference sequence). This CDR3 contains 10 residues. Trimming pared 2 bases from V and 13 bases from J, leaving 9 bases between. The CDR3 region is CAWSTRVQFF. CDR3 DNA: TGTGCCTGGAGTACCAGGGTCCAGTTCTTC. The full variable domain, with the rest looked up from reference TRBV30 and TRBJ2-1, is SQTIHQWPATLVQPVGSPLSLECTVEGTSNPNLYWYRQAAGRGLQLLFYSVGIGQISSEVPQNLSASRPQDRQFILSSKKLLLSDSGFYLCAWSTRVQFFGPGTRLTVL.

The chain combines TRBV6-1 with TRBJ1-5; D is uncertain. The CDR3 totals 17 residues. V dropped 1 base and J dropped 1 base, with 14 bases sitting between them. CDR1 MNHNS and CDR2 SASEGT come from the germline V gene. For the CDR3, the DNA is TGTGCCAGCAGTGAAGGTGTTTTAGCCCAAAGCAATCAGCCCCAGCATTTT. Amino acids: CASSEGVLAQSNQPQHF.

J is TRBJ2-6 and V is TRBV19, with D hard to call. The V end lost 6 bases, the J end lost 2 bases, and 8 bases lay between the germline ends. CDR1 LNHDA and CDR2 SQIVND come from the germline V gene (reference sequence). The CDR3 is 14 residues long. CDR3 sequence reads: CASRTVAGANVLTF. The CDR3 region has the DNA TGTGCCAGTAGAACAGTTGCTGGGGCCAACGTCCTGACTTTC. The whole variable domain, filled in from reference TRBV19 and TRBJ2-6, reads DGGITQSPKYLFRKEGQNVTLSCEQNLNHDAMYWYRQDPGQGLRLIYYSQIVNDFQKGDIAEGYSVSREKKESFPLTVTSAQKNPTAFYLCASRTVAGANVLTFGAGSRLTVL.

This chain connects TRBV28 to TRBJ1-2, with unresolved D. Per the germline V gene, CDR1 is MDHEN and CDR2 is SYDVKM. The CDR3 extends over 13 amino acids. V dropped 7 bases and J dropped 6 bases, with 15 bases sitting between them. As DNA, the CDR3 is TGTGCCAGCACCGAGTCGAGGTCTGATGGCTACACCTTC. Translated, it gives CASTESRSDGYTF.

V usage is TRBV6-5 and J usage is TRBJ2-7; D may be TRBD2 (5 bases). Germline lookup yields CDR1 MNHEY and CDR2 SVGAGI. The V end lost 6 bases, the J end lost 3 bases, and 12 bases lay between the germline ends. CDR3 length: 13 residues. CDR3 sequence reads: CASSQRGIYEQYF. CDR3 nucleotide sequence: TGTGCCAGCAGCCAGCGAGGGATCTACGAGCAGTACTTC.

This CDR3 is CASSLAGRDVGEAFF. The CDR3 DNA follows: TGTGCCAGCAGCTTAGCGGGGCGTGACGTCGGTGAAGCTTTCTTT. The rearrangement uses TRBV7-9 and TRBJ1-1; D is perhaps TRBD1 (5 bases). V lost 0 bases, J lost 7 bases, and 15 bases lay in between. Germline V gene data show CDR1 as SEHNR and CDR2 as FQNEAQ (reference sequence). The CDR3 has 15 amino acids.

This chain joins TRBV12-5 and TRBJ2-7, with D tentatively TRBD2 (7 bases). CDR1 and CDR2 (germline): LGHNT, FRNRAP. The CDR3 totals 18 residues. V lost 3 bases to trimming and J lost 0 bases, with 21 bases between them. In DNA, the CDR3 is TGTGCTAGTGGTTTTTGGGGGGGCCGGGCGGAAGCCTCCTACGAGCAGTACTTC. It is translated as CASGFWGGRAEASYEQYF.

The rearrangement uses TRBV7-9 and TRBJ1-2; 7 bases are a match to TRBD1. V trimming: 3 bases; J trimming: 3 bases; junction bases outside the gene matches: 4. The CDR3 runs to 14 residues. Germline lookup yields CDR1 SEHNR and CDR2 FQNEAQ (reference sequence). In DNA form, the CDR3 reads TGTGCCAGCAGCTTGGTCGGGACAGACTATGGCTACACCTTC. Amino acids: CASSLVGTDYGYTF.

The rearrangement joins TRBV2 to TRBJ1-3; the D is unclear. The CDR3 is 15 amino acids. Deletions cut 4 bases from V and 4 bases from J, with 14 bases between. Per the germline V gene, CDR1 is SNHLY and CDR2 is FYNNEI. The CDR3 spells CASSVSLSGGNTIYF. The CDR3 nucleotides read TGTGCCAGCAGTGTAAGCCTAAGCGGGGGAAACACCATATATTTT.

This clone was observed once. This chain connects TRBV5-5 to TRBJ1-2; 7 bases fit TRBD1. The CDR3 contains 15 residues. V was pared by 3 bases and J by 7 bases, with 12 bases of the junction left unmatched. CDR1 and CDR2 from the germline V gene are SGHKS and YYEKEE (reference sequence). CDR3 protein: CASSWDVRGEIGYTF. The DNA of the CDR3 is TGTGCCAGCAGCTGGGACGTCAGGGGGGAGATTGGCTACACCTTC.

The chain is built from TRBV9 and TRBJ2-2; 7 nucleotides align to TRBD2. The V gene end was trimmed by 5 bases and the J gene end by 3 bases; junction bases not matched to a gene: 4. CDR3 length: 14 amino acids. Germline V gives CDR1 SGDLS, CDR2 YYNGEE. The CDR3 DNA reads TGTGCCAGCAGATTGGCGGGGGACACCGGGGAGCTGTTTTTT. This sequence encodes CASRLAGDTGELFF.